This T cell receptor beta chain was sequenced in a study of blood T cells in healthy people across ages. Study results and caveats: Because sorting was not performed, PBMCs prevented conclusive naive versus antigen-experienced comparison. Naive T cell percentage and TCR beta diversity correlated strongly.

Of note for this clonotype: No antigen is known for it. Since a much larger clone is just one base distant, this may be a read error.

The authors ran a second PCR of roughly 6 to 11 cycles using a sample-barcoded 5' primer and a J-beta primer mix. TCRdb itself ran the 5' RACE reads through MiXCR, one entry per CDR3 protein. The table has some 1.4 million distinct CDR3 sequences, around 39% seen once. Germline-derived CDR1 and CDR2 are MGHRA and YSYEKL. The CDR3 contains 16 residues. The rearrangement links TRBV4-1 to TRBJ1-2; D is perhaps TRBD1 (6 bases). This TCR derives from a woman between 18 and 30 years old in good health. Specimen: blood. CDR3 protein: CASIQEGGGLRNGYTF. The CDR3 bases are TGCGCCAGCATCCAAGAGGGTGGGGGGCTACGGAATGGCTACACCTTC.